This TCR beta chain was found in a study of glioma-infiltrating T cells after dendritic cell vaccination. Study at large: Patients had newly diagnosed or recurrent glioblastoma and received dendritic cell vaccines. Monocyte-derived dendritic cells, cultured approximately 7 days with IL-4 and GM-CSF, were pulsed with autologous tumor lysate. Dendritic cell vaccine was injected intradermally three times, biweekly.

This clone was seen just once. The immunoSEQ assay amplified TCRB CDR3 from up to about 2 ug DNA. TCRdb's copy holds only in-frame clones and misses some; the assay was immunoSEQ multiplex PCR. The sample has about 87,000 clones; approximately 90% are singletons. The CDR3 is made up of 11 amino acids. V was shortened by 3 bases and J by 3 bases, with 3 bases between the two germline ends. The germline gives CDR1 MGHDK, CDR2 SYGVNS. This material consisted of blood, taken before dendritic cell vaccination. This receptor was taken from a human donor with glioblastoma. The V call is TRBV25-1, the J call TRBJ2-7, with unresolved D. The CDR3, as DNA: TGTGCCAGCAGTGACCACTACGAGCAGTACTTC. It codes for CASSDHYEQYF.